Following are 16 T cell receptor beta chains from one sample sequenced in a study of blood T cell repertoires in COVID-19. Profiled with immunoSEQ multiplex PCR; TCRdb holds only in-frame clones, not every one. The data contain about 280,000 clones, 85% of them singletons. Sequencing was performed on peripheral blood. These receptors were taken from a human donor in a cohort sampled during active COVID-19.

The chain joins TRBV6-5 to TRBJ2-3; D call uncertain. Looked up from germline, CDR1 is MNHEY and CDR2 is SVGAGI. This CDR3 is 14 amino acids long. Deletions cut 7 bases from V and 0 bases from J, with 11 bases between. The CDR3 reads CASNMMTSTDTQYF. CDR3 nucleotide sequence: TGTGCCAGCAATATGATGACTAGCACAGATACGCAGTATTTT.

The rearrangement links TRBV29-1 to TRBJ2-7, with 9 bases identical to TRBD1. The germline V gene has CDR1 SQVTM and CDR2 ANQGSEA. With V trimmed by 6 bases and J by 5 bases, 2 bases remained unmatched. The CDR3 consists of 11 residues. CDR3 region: CSVWTGDEQYF. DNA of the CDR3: TGCAGCGTGTGGACAGGGGACGAGCAGTACTTC.

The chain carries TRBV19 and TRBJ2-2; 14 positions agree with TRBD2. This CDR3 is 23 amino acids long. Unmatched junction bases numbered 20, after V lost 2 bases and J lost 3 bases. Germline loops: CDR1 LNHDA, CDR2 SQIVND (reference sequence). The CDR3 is CASSIQSFGRTSGRRGDTGELFF. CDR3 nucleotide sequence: TGTGCCAGTAGTATACAGTCATTCGGTCGGACTAGCGGGAGGAGGGGTGACACCGGGGAGCTGTTTTTT.

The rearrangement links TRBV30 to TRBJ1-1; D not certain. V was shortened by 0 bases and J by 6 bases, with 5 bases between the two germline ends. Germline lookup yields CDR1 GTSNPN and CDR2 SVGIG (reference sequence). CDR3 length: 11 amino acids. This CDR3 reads CAWSVSAEAFF. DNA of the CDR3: TGTGCCTGGAGTGTCTCAGCTGAAGCTTTCTTT.

Here the CDR3 DNA reads TGCAGTGCTAGTGAGACTAGCGGGAGCAATGAGCAGTTCTTC. Translating it yields CSASETSGSNEQFF. The chain combines TRBV20-1 with TRBJ2-1; 12 bases are a match to TRBD2. Germline lookup yields CDR1 DFQATT and CDR2 SNEGSKA (reference sequence). Trimming cost V 3 bases and J 6 bases; bases outside gene matches: 3. This CDR3 contains 14 residues.

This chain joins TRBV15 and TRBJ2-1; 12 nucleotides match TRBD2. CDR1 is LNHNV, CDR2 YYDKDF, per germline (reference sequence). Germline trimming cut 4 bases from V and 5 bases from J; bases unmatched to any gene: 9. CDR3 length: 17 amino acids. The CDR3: CATSNRGTSGFNNEQFF. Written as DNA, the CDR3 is TGTGCCACCAGCAACCGGGGGACTAGCGGGTTTAACAATGAGCAGTTCTTC.

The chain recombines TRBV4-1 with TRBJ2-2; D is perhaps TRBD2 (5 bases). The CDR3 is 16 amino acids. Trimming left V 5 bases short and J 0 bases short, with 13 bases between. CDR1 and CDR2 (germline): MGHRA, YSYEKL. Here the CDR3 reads CASSSRVRTNTGELFF. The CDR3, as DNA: TGCGCCAGCAGCTCGAGGGTTAGGACGAACACCGGGGAGCTGTTTTTT.

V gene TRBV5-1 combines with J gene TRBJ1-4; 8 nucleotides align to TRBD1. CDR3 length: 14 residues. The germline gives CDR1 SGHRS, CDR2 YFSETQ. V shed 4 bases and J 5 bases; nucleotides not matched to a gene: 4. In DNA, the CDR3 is TGCGCCAGCAGCATGGGACAGGCGAATGAAAAACTGTTTTTT. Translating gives CASSMGQANEKLFF.

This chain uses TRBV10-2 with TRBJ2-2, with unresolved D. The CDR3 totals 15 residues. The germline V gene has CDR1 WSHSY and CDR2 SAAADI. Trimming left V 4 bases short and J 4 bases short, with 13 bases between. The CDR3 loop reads CASSATPGRTGELFF. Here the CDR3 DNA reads TGCGCCAGCAGTGCAACCCCGGGTCGCACCGGGGAGCTGTTTTTT.

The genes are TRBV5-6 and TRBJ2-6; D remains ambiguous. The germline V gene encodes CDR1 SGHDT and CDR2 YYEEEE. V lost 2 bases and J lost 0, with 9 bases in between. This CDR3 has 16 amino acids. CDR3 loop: CASSFLSGSGANVLTF. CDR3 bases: TGTGCCAGCAGCTTTCTTTCCGGCTCTGGGGCCAACGTCCTGACTTTC.

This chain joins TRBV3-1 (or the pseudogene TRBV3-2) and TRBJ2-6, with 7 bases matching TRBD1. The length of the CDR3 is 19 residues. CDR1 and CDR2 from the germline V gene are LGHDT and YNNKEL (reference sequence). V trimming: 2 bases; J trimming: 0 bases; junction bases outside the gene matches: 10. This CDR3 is CASSQSLGAGGSGANVLTF. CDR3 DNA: TGTGCCAGCAGCCAAAGCCTAGGGGCAGGGGGCTCTGGGGCCAACGTCCTGACTTTC.

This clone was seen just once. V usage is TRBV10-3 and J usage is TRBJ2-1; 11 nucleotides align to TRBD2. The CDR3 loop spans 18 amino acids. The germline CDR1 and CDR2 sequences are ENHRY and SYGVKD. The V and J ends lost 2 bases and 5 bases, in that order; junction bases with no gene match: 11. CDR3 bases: TGTGCCATCAGTGAGGCGGCTCGGGTACTAGCGGGAGACAATGAGCAGTTCTTC. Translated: CAISEAARVLAGDNEQFF.

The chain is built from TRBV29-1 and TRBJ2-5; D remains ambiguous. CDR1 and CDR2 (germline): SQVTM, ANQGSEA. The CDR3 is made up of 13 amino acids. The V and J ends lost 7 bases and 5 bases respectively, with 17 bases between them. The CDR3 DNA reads TGCAGCGCTGACCGTACCCCGAGGGAGACCCAGTACTTC. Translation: CSADRTPRETQYF.

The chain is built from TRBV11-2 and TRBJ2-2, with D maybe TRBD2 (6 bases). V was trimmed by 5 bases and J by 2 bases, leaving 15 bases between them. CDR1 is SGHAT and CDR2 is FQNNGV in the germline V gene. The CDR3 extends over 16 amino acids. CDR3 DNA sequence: TGTGCCAGCAGCGCCAGAGGGCGGGATAACACCGGGGAGCTGTTTTTT. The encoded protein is CASSARGRDNTGELFF.

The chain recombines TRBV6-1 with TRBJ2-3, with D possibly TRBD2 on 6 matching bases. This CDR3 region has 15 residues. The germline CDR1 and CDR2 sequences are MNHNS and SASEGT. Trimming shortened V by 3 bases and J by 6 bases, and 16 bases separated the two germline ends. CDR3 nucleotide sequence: TGTGCCAGCAGTGACCTCGGGACTGGGGGGGATACGCAGTATTTT. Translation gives CASSDLGTGGDTQYF.

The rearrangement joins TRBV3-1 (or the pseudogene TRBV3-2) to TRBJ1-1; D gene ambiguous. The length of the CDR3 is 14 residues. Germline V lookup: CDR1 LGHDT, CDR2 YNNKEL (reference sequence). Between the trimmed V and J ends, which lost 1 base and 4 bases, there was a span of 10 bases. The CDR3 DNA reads TGTGCCAGCAGCCAAGGAGCGCGGGTCACTGAAGCTTTCTTT. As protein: CASSQGARVTEAFF.